Listed below are T cell receptor beta chains from one sample, sequenced in a study of T cell repertoires in cytomegalovirus infection. TCRdb re-called the reads through MiXCR, storing one row per CDR3 protein. Of a few hundred thousand distinct CDR3 sequences in the sample, around 15% were seen once. The sequenced material came from CD8+ T cells from PBMCs. The origin of the receptors is a human donor in good health (CMV status not recorded). Some clones in this sample may be carry-over from other donors' samples. CDR3s include the opening cysteine and the closing phenylalanine or tryptophan. Fields, in order: V gene, J gene, CDR3 protein.

TRBV12-3/TRBV12-4	TRBJ2-2	CASSPSGVVTGELFF
TRBV7-9	TRBJ2-7	CASSMGGYEQYF
TRBV29-1	TRBJ1-1	CSVLGGPDTEAFF
TRBV2	TRBJ2-2	CASLGTGELFF
TRBV13	TRBJ2-5	CASSLTSGTAGETQYF
TRBV6-2/TRBV6-3	TRBJ2-1	CASKDGGGTRYNEQFF
TRBV7-6	TRBJ1-1	CASSLAERGTEAFF
TRBV7-6	TRBJ2-7	CASSLGPPYEQYF
TRBV14	TRBJ2-2	CASSQEVVPGPNTGELFF
TRBV28	TRBJ2-5	CASSYNRAQETQYF
TRBV2	TRBJ1-6	CASIPDGNSPLHF
TRBV5-6	TRBJ2-3	CASSPPSGYQMDTQYF
TRBV7-9	TRBJ2-7	CASSLSRNEQYF
TRBV15	TRBJ2-7	CATSRDFSQGAYEQYF
TRBV7-2	TRBJ1-2	CASSSGDSLWDYGYTF
TRBV28	TRBJ1-2	CASRVLTGAPNYGYTF
TRBV6-2/TRBV6-3	TRBJ1-1	CASSYWVSNTEAFF
TRBV4-1	TRBJ2-1	CASSQILAGGAEQFF
TRBV6-2/TRBV6-3	TRBJ2-2	CASTWLRDTGELFF
TRBV6-2/TRBV6-3	TRBJ1-1	CASSYWEFGTEAFF
TRBV7-2	TRBJ1-1	CASSFPAMNTEAFF
TRBV7-2	TRBJ1-2	CASMTYGYTF